Presented here are 18 T cell receptor beta chains from one specimen sequenced in a study of T cell responses to AZD1222 COVID-19 vaccine. Clones were read by immunoSEQ multiplex PCR, and TCRdb kept only the in-frame ones, dropping some. This table holds 140,000 or so clones, about 90% found once. The sequenced sample was peripheral blood, obtained 28 days after the second dose of the MenACWY control vaccine. Every receptor here comes from an adult who received the MenACWY meningococcal vaccine as a control.

On this clone: Likely a read error: the CDR3 ends without its conserved phenylalanine or tryptophan. The DNA is left out, because the CDR3 cannot be placed on it with certainty; the CDR3 is given as TCRdb lists it. The chain is built from TRBV7-2 and TRBJ1-4. CDR1 is SGHTA, CDR2 FQGNSA, per germline. With termini counted, the CDR3 has 11 amino acids. This CDR3 is CASSLEGLGTL.

This chain uses TRBV5-1 with TRBJ2-2; a possible D gene is TRBD2 (5 bases). The CDR3 sequence is 16 residues long. V lost 2 bases, J lost 0 bases, and 11 bases lay in between. The germline V gene has CDR1 SGHRS and CDR2 YFSETQ. CDR3 amino acids: CASSFLGLTNTGELFF. CDR3 coding DNA: TGCGCCAGCAGCTTTCTAGGACTCACGAACACCGGGGAGCTGTTTTTT.

This chain connects TRBV19 to TRBJ2-7; D gene ambiguous. The V and J ends lost 8 bases and 6 bases respectively, with 14 bases between them. CDR3 length equals 12 residues. Germline CDR1 LNHDA, CDR2 SQIVND (reference sequence). The CDR3 region is CASPYPGCEQYF. The CDR3 DNA is TGTGCCAGTCCGTATCCCGGTTGCGAGCAGTACTTC.

The rearrangement uses TRBV10-1 and TRBJ2-1; D is undetermined. There are 15 residues in the CDR3. CDR1 is WNHNN, CDR2 SYGVQD, per germline (reference sequence). Trimming stripped 10 bases from V and 6 bases from J, with 22 bases between. DNA for the CDR3: TGCGCCAACCGACACCAAGACCTGGTCGGCAATGAGCAGTTCTTC. Encoded protein: CANRHQDLVGNEQFF.

This clone was recorded only once. CDR3 protein: CASSLGYQVNTEAFF. The CDR3 DNA follows: TGTGCCAGCAGCTTGGGGTACCAGGTGAACACTGAAGCTTTCTTT. The rearrangement joins TRBV5-6 to TRBJ1-1; D is unresolved. Germline V CDR1 and CDR2: SGHDT, YYEEEE. The CDR3 runs 15 residues. The V and J ends lost 0 bases and 0 bases respectively, with 9 bases between them.

The V gene is TRBV7-3, the J gene TRBJ2-3; D not resolved. The CDR3 covers 12 residues. V dropped 4 bases and J dropped 8 bases, with 10 bases sitting between them. Germline V gene lookup returns CDR1 SGHTA and CDR2 FQGTGA. In DNA form, the CDR3 reads TGTGCCAGCAGCTCGAACATGGGTACGCAGTATTTT. The encoded protein is CASSSNMGTQYF. Full variable domain (remainder filled in from reference TRBV7-3 and TRBJ2-3): GAGVSQTPSNKVTEKGKYVELRCDPISGHTALYWYRQSLGQGPEFLIYFQGTGAADDSGLPNDRFFAVRPEGSVSTLKIQRTERGDSAVYLCASSSNMGTQYFGPGTRLTVL.

CDR3 bases: TGTGCCAGCAGCTCCGGACGTAGCAATCAGCCCCAGCATTTT. Protein product: CASSSGRSNQPQHF. The chain couples TRBV13 to TRBJ1-5; no definite D call. Germline V gene sequence: CDR1 PRHDT, CDR2 FYEKMQ (reference sequence). CDR3 length: 14 residues. With 4 bases removed from V and 0 bases from J, the gap between germline ends came to 7 bases.

The V gene is TRBV6-2 or TRBV6-3, the J gene TRBJ2-1; D unresolved. The CDR3 spans 14 residues. The ends were cut back, 2 bases at V and 4 bases at J, with 9 bases in the middle. Germline assignment: CDR1 MNHEY and CDR2 SVGEGT. CDR3 in DNA: TGTGCCAGCAGTTACAATGTGTTGTACAATGAGCAGTTCTTC. This translates into CASSYNVLYNEQFF.

This rearrangement joins TRBV6-5 to TRBJ1-1; 8 nucleotides match TRBD1. Trimming cost V 6 bases and J 7 bases; bases outside gene matches: 13. Per the germline V gene, CDR1 is MNHEY and CDR2 is SVGAGI. The CDR3 runs 15 residues. The CDR3 sequence is CASRTMTGARDEAFF. The CDR3 nucleotides are TGTGCCAGCAGGACGATGACAGGGGCGCGGGATGAAGCTTTCTTT.

The rearrangement uses TRBV18 and TRBJ1-6; D uncertain. V was trimmed by 2 bases and J by 6 bases, leaving 11 bases between them. Germline assignment: CDR1 KGHSH and CDR2 LQKENI. CDR3 length equals 15 residues. The CDR3 loop is CASSPAVPPNSPLHF. In DNA, the CDR3 is TGTGCCAGCTCACCAGCCGTCCCACCTAATTCACCCCTCCACTTT.

The chain couples TRBV28 to TRBJ1-5; D is uncertain. Germline V gene data show CDR1 as MDHEN and CDR2 as SYDVKM. There are 16 residues in the CDR3. V gave up 3 bases and J gave up 0 bases, with 12 bases separating them. The CDR3 sequence: CASSFSGKYSNQPQHF. In nucleotides, the CDR3 is TGTGCCAGCAGTTTTTCGGGGAAGTATAGCAATCAGCCCCAGCATTTT.

This chain uses TRBV28 with TRBJ1-2; D might be TRBD1 (5 bases). The CDR3 consists of 15 residues. The germline V and J ends were trimmed by 4 bases and 2 bases, with 14 bases remaining between them. Germline loops: CDR1 MDHEN, CDR2 SYDVKM. The CDR3 nucleotides are TGTGCCAGCAGTTCTAGGGGACTGTTGAACTATGGCTACACCTTC. This translates into CASSSRGLLNYGYTF.

The CDR3 reads CASSLGQLTPRREAFF. DNA of the CDR3: TGCGCCAGCAGCTTGGGCCAACTGACACCCCGGAGAGAAGCTTTCTTT. The chain combines TRBV5-1 with TRBJ1-1; D call uncertain. CDR1 is SGHRS and CDR2 is YFSETQ in the germline V gene. V was trimmed by 0 bases and J by 8 bases, leaving 20 bases between them. CDR3 size: 16 residues.

This chain connects TRBV7-2 to TRBJ2-4, with TRBD1 identical over 9 bases. CDR1 is SGHTA and CDR2 is FQGNSA in the germline V gene. This CDR3 has 16 residues. The V segment lost 1 base and the J segment 7 bases; nucleotides outside the gene matches: 8. The chain's CDR3 is CASSLGTGVGLNIQYF. CDR3 DNA: TGTGCCAGCAGCTTAGGGACAGGGGTTGGGTTGAACATTCAGTACTTC.

The rearrangement joins TRBV12-3 or TRBV12-4 to TRBJ1-4; tentative D call: TRBD1 (5 bases). The germline V and J ends were trimmed by 1 base and 10 bases, with 10 bases remaining between them. This CDR3 region has 13 residues. The chain's CDR3 is CASSLDQGGKLFF. In DNA, the CDR3 is TGTGCCAGCAGTTTAGACCAGGGCGGAAAACTGTTTTTT.

V is TRBV18 and J is TRBJ1-4; D unresolved. Trimming cost V 2 bases and J 2 bases, with 9 bases left between them. Germline assignment: CDR1 KGHSH and CDR2 LQKENI. The CDR3 spans 15 residues. The CDR3 region is CASSPGGITNEKLFF. CDR3 DNA: TGTGCCAGCTCACCAGGAGGGATCACTAATGAAAAACTGTTTTTT.

V and J are TRBV5-8 and TRBJ2-1; 8 positions match TRBD2. Unmatched junction bases numbered 5, after V lost 2 bases and J lost 4 bases. Germline assignment: CDR1 SGHTS and CDR2 YDEGEE. There are 15 residues in the CDR3. CDR3 bases: TGTGCCAGCAGCTTTACGCGGGGGGAGTACAATGAGCAGTTCTTC. Its translation: CASSFTRGEYNEQFF.

This chain joins TRBV11-1 and TRBJ1-1; D unresolved. Germline assignment: CDR1 SGHAT and CDR2 FQDESV (reference sequence). V was clipped by 1 base and J by 1 base, with 7 bases between them. CDR3 size: 14 residues. Written as DNA, the CDR3 is TGTGCCAGCAGCTTAGTGGGCAGGAACACTGAAGCTTTCTTT. Protein sequence: CASSLVGRNTEAFF.